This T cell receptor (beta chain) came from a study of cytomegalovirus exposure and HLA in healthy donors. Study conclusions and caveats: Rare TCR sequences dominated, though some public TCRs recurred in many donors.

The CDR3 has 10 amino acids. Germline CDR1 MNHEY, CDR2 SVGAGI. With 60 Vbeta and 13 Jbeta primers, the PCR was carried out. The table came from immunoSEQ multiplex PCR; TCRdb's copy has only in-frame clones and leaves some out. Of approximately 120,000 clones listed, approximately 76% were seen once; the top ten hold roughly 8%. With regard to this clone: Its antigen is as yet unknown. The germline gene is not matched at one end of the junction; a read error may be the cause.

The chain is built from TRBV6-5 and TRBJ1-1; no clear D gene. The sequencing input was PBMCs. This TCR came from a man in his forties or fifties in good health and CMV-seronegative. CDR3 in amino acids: CASSGGFRDF. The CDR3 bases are TGTGCCAGCAGTGGAGGTTTCCGGGACTTT.